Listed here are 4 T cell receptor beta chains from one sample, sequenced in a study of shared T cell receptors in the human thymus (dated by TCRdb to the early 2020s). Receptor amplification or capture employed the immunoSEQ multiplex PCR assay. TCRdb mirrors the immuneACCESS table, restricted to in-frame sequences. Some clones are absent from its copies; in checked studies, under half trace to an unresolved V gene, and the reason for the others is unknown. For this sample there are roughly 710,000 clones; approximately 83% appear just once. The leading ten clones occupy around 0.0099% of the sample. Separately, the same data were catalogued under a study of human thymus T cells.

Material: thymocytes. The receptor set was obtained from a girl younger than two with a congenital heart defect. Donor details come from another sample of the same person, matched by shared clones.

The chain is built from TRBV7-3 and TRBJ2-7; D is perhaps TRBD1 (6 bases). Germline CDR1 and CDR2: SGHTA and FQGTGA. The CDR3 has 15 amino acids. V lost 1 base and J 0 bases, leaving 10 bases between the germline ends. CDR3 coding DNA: TGTGCCAGCAGCTTAAATCCGGGACACTCCTACGAGCAGTACTTC. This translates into CASSLNPGHSYEQYF.

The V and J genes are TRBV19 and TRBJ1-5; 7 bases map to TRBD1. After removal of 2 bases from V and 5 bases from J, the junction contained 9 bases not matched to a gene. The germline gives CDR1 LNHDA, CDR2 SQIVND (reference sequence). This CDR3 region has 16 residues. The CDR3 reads CASSILDREFHQPQHF. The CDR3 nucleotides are TGTGCCAGTAGTATACTTGACAGGGAGTTCCATCAGCCCCAGCATTTT.

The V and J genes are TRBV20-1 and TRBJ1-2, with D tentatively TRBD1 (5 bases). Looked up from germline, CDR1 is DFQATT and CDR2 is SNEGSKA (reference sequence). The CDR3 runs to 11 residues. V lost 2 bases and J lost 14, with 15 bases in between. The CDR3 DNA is TGCAGTGCTAGAATTGCGTCAGGGTTTACCTTC. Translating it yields CSARIASGFTF.

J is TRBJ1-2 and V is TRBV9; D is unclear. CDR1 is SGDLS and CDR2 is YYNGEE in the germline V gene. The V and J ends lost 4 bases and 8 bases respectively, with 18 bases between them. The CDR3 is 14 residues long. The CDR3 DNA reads TGTGCCAGCAGCCGAAACCAGAGGGAGCGCGGCTACACCTTC. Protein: CASSRNQRERGYTF.